These 21 T cell receptor beta chains came from one sample sequenced in a study of identifying expanded T cells in peripheral blood (dated by TCRdb to about 2019). The library was produced with the immunoSEQ multiplex PCR assay. Imported from immuneACCESS, the table was reduced by TCRdb to in-frame sequences with V and J called. These copies leave out some clones; in studies compared against another copy, an unresolved V gene accounts for under half, and the cause of the remainder is not known. In all, the sample holds about 82,000 clones, and around 90% of those were seen once. Of the sample, 7.3% falls within the top ten clones. The source material was blood. The receptors shown here come from a person aged 18 to 75 in good health.

Concerning this clone itself: A junction boundary mismatches the germline segment, possibly from a read error. The rearrangement uses TRBV27 and TRBJ1-2; no reliable D call. The CDR3 length is 9 residues. CDR1 is MNHEY and CDR2 is SMNVEV in the germline V gene (reference sequence). The CDR3 protein is CASSPLWSF. As DNA, the CDR3 is TGTGCCAGCAGTCCCCTCTGGTCCTTC.

The chain uses TRBV4-1 and TRBJ2-7; no clear D gene. The CDR3 is 13 amino acids. The germline V gene encodes CDR1 MGHRA and CDR2 YSYEKL. V was pared by 0 bases and J by 11 bases, with 14 bases between. The CDR3 sequence is CASSQDWTRPEYF. CDR3 bases: TGCGCCAGCAGCCAAGATTGGACCAGACCGGAGTACTTC.

CDR3 loop: CASSQGIAGALYNEQFF. CDR3 nucleotides: TGCGCCAGCAGCCAAGGAATTGCGGGGGCACTCTACAATGAGCAGTTCTTC. V and J are TRBV4-1 and TRBJ2-1; a possible D gene is TRBD2 (7 bases). The V gene's germline CDR1 is MGHRA and CDR2 YSYEKL. The CDR3 sequence is 17 residues long. V dropped 1 base and J dropped 3 bases, with 16 bases sitting between them.

This clone was counted once. CDR3 nucleotides: TGCGCCAGCAGCTTGGCCAGGACAGAAGATACGCAGTATTTT. Translated: CASSLARTEDTQYF. This chain connects TRBV5-1 to TRBJ2-3, with D perhaps TRBD1 (6 bases). V was cut by 0 bases and J by 5 bases, with 10 bases left in between. CDR3 size: 14 residues. Per the germline V gene, CDR1 is SGHRS and CDR2 is YFSETQ.

The gene calls are TRBV7-8 and TRBJ1-2; the D is unclear. The length of the CDR3 is 15 residues. V was shortened by 0 bases and J by 4 bases, with 12 bases between the two germline ends. In germline, CDR1 is SGHVS, CDR2 FQNEAQ. The CDR3 loop reads CASSLAYGEPYGYTF. The CDR3 nucleotides read TGTGCCAGCAGCTTAGCGTATGGAGAACCCTATGGCTACACCTTC. Combining the CDR3 with reference TRBV7-8 and TRBJ1-2 gives the whole variable domain GAGVSQSPRYKVAKRGQDVALRCDPISGHVSLFWYQQALGQGPEFLTYFQNEAQLDKSGLPSDRFFAERPEGSVSTLKIQRTQQEDSAVYLCASSLAYGEPYGYTFGSGTRLTVV.

The chain employs TRBV4-1 and TRBJ2-5, with D tentatively TRBD1 (6 bases). Per germline, CDR1 MGHRA and CDR2 YSYEKL. V was clipped by 6 bases and J by 9 bases, with 11 bases between them. CDR3 length: 11 amino acids. Here the CDR3 DNA reads TGCGCCAGCAGGACTTCAGGGGCCCAGTACTTC. Translated, it gives CASRTSGAQYF.

The chain combines TRBV7-3 with TRBJ2-1; D gene ambiguous. The CDR3 covers 13 residues. V was trimmed by 4 bases and J by 3 bases, leaving 7 bases between them. Per germline, CDR1 SGHTA and CDR2 FQGTGA. The CDR3 coding sequence is TGTGCCAGCAGCTCTACACGCTACAATGAGCAGTTCTTC. It specifies CASSSTRYNEQFF.

This chain joins TRBV5-1 and TRBJ1-2; 8 nucleotides line up with TRBD1. Germline assignment: CDR1 SGHRS and CDR2 YFSETQ. The V segment lost 4 bases and the J segment 0 bases; nucleotides outside the gene matches: 5. This CDR3 is 15 amino acids long. DNA of the CDR3: TGCGCCAGCAGCGCCGGGACAGGTGCTAACTATGGCTACACCTTC. It translates to CASSAGTGANYGYTF.

This clone was found a few times. The chain couples TRBV7-9 to TRBJ1-1; D uncertain. Germline CDR1 SEHNR, CDR2 FQNEAQ (reference sequence). The CDR3 has 14 residues. Deletions cut 5 bases from V and 0 bases from J, with 10 bases between. CDR3 DNA: TGTGCCAGCAGCCCCCCCGGGTTGAACACTGAAGCTTTCTTT. It is translated as CASSPPGLNTEAFF.

Only a few counts were recorded for this clone. This sequence joins TRBV28 and TRBJ1-6, with TRBD1 as a possible D gene (5 bases). Per the germline V gene, CDR1 is MDHEN and CDR2 is SYDVKM. The CDR3 spans 13 residues. With 8 bases removed from V and 10 bases from J, the gap between germline ends came to 15 bases. The CDR3, as DNA: TGTGCCAGCGGGGCTGGGGACTACTCACCCCTCCACTTT. This sequence encodes CASGAGDYSPLHF.

J is TRBJ1-5 and V is TRBV21-1; no check of the table's D call, TRBD1, against the DNA was made. TRBV21-1 is flagged as a pseudogene. The CDR3 length is 17 residues. This CDR3 reads CASSKQQGVLGNQPQHF. DNA for the CDR3: TGTGCCAGCAGCAAACAACAAGGGGTCCTTGGCAATCAGCCCCAGCATTTT.

The chain employs TRBV7-9 and TRBJ2-6; D unresolved. V was shortened by 5 bases and J by 0 bases, with 8 bases between the two germline ends. Germline V gene data show CDR1 as SEHNR and CDR2 as FQNEAQ (reference sequence). CDR3 length equals 15 residues. DNA of the CDR3: TGTGCCAGCAGCAAAACTCCCTCTGGGGCCAACGTCCTGACTTTC. Protein product: CASSKTPSGANVLTF.

This rearrangement joins TRBV4-1 to TRBJ2-7; 7 bases line up with TRBD1. The V gene end was trimmed by 0 bases and the J gene end by 2 bases; junction bases not matched to a gene: 1. The CDR3 consists of 14 residues. CDR1 is MGHRA and CDR2 is YSYEKL in the germline V gene. For the CDR3, the DNA is TGCGCCAGCAGCCAAGAAGACAGGGCCTACGAGCAGTACTTC. It codes for CASSQEDRAYEQYF.

This clone was recorded once. The chain combines TRBV5-6 with TRBJ1-2; unclear D gene. V was trimmed by 0 bases and J by 7 bases, leaving 10 bases between them. CDR1 and CDR2 from the germline V gene are SGHDT and YYEEEE. The CDR3 is 13 residues long. Here the CDR3 reads CASSLVSLPGYTF. CDR3 nucleotide sequence: TGTGCCAGCAGCTTGGTCAGTTTGCCTGGCTACACCTTC.

This chain links TRBV6-5 with TRBJ2-7; 11 bases align to TRBD2. With V trimmed by 6 bases and J by 0 bases, 4 bases remained unmatched. Germline V gene lookup returns CDR1 MNHEY and CDR2 SVGAGI. CDR3 size: 15 residues. Here the CDR3 DNA reads TGTGCCAGCAGCCCTACTAGCGGGAGCTCCTACGAGCAGTACTTC. Protein sequence: CASSPTSGSSYEQYF.

This clone has just one count. The rearrangement links TRBV5-8 to TRBJ2-3, with TRBD1 matching 7 bases. Germline V gene data show CDR1 as SGHTS and CDR2 as YDEGEE. CDR3 length: 16 amino acids. V lost 0 bases and J lost 3; bases outside the gene matches: 7. The CDR3 loop reads CASSLDRGGLTDTQYF. CDR3 DNA: TGTGCCAGCAGCTTGGACAGGGGCGGGCTGACAGATACGCAGTATTTT. Full variable domain (missing parts from reference TRBV5-8 and TRBJ2-3): EAGVTQSPTHLIKTRGQQATLRCSPISGHTSVYWYQQALGLGLQFLLWYDEGEERNRGNFPPRFSGRQFPNYSSELNVNALELEDSALYLCASSLDRGGLTDTQYFGPGTRLTVL.

This chain uses TRBV2 with TRBJ1-6; maybe TRBD1 (6 bases). The V end was cut by 6 bases, the J end by 10 bases, with 16 bases between. The germline CDR1 and CDR2 sequences are SNHLY and FYNNEI. This CDR3 has 14 residues. The CDR3 protein is CASSQQGWGSPLHF. CDR3 sequence (DNA): TGTGCCAGCAGCCAACAGGGCTGGGGGTCACCCCTCCACTTT. Combining the CDR3 with reference TRBV2 and TRBJ1-6 gives the whole variable domain EPEVTQTPSHQVTQMGQEVILRCVPISNHLYFYWYRQILGQKVEFLVSFYNNEISEKSEIFDDQFSVERPDGSNFTLKIRSTKLEDSAMYFCASSQQGWGSPLHFGNGTRLTVT.

The J gene is TRBJ2-7, the V gene TRBV4-1; 13 bases agree with TRBD2. Germline V gives CDR1 MGHRA, CDR2 YSYEKL. The CDR3 consists of 16 residues. J lost 3 bases, V lost 1 base, and 3 bases had no gene match. CDR3 in amino acids: CASSQVTSGGNYEQYF. The CDR3 DNA is TGCGCCAGCAGCCAAGTGACTAGCGGGGGGAACTACGAGCAGTACTTC.

The chain combines TRBV6-1 with TRBJ1-2; D is unclear. Trimming shortened V by 6 bases and J by 3 bases, and 11 bases separated the two germline ends. The CDR3 spans 13 residues. Per the germline V gene, CDR1 is MNHNS and CDR2 is SASEGT. The CDR3 sequence: CASRERTDYGYTF. CDR3 sequence (DNA): TGTGCCAGCAGAGAGAGGACTGACTATGGCTACACCTTC.

The chain is built from TRBV4-3 and TRBJ2-3, with D hard to call. CDR1 and CDR2 (germline): LGHNA, YSLEER. The germline V and J ends were trimmed by 4 bases and 0 bases, with 14 bases remaining between them. The CDR3 consists of 16 residues. This chain's CDR3 is CASSPRASSSTDTQYF. For the CDR3, the DNA is TGCGCCAGCAGCCCCCGTGCCTCTTCTAGCACAGATACGCAGTATTTT.

V gene TRBV7-2 combines with J gene TRBJ2-5, with D unresolved. The CDR3 sequence is 14 residues long. The germline V gene has CDR1 SGHTA and CDR2 FQGNSA. The germline V and J ends were trimmed by 2 bases and 1 base, with 8 bases remaining between them. CDR3 in DNA: TGTGCCAGCAGCTTATTTCCCACCCAAGAGACCCAGTACTTC. Translation: CASSLFPTQETQYF.